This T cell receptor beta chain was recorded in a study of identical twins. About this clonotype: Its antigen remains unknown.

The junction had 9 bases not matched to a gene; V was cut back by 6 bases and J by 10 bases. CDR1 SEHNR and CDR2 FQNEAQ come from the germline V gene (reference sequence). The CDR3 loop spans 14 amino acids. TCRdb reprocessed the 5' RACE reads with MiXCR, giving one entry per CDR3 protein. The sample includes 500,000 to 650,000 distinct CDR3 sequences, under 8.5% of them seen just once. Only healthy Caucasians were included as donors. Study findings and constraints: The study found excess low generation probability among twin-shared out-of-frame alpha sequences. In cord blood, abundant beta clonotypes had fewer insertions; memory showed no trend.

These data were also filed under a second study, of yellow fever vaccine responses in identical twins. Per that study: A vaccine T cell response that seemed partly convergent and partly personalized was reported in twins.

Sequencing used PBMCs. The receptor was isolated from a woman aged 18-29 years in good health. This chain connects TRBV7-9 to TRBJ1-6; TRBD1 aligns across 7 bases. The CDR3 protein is CASRRQGGESPLHF. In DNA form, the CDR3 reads TGTGCCAGCAGAAGACAGGGCGGGGAATCACCCCTCCACTTT.